This entry describes one T cell receptor (beta chain). Its specificity is not known. This sample is part of a study of blood T cell dynamics during melanoma immunotherapy. Whole-study findings and limits: Clones driving repertoire changes may be melanoma-specific or general immune activation.

Germline assignment: CDR1 LNHNV and CDR2 YYDKDF (reference sequence). CDR3 length: 14 amino acids. V was clipped by 5 bases and J by 3 bases; unmatched bases: 5. Time point noted: week 3, after first cycle of checkpoint inhibitor. Here immunoSEQ multiplex PCR was the method, and the copy in TCRdb shows in-frame clones only, minus some. Found here are about 12,000 clones, around 89% of them singletons; the top ten hold 4% to 5%. The sample here was blood, taken from a patient treated with checkpoint blockade. The chain is built from TRBV15 and TRBJ1-1, with 8 bases that match TRBD1. This clonotype originated in a human donor with melanoma. This chain's CDR3 is CATSGQGGYTEAFF. The CDR3 nucleotides read TGTGCCACCAGCGGACAGGGTGGGTACACTGAAGCTTTCTTT.